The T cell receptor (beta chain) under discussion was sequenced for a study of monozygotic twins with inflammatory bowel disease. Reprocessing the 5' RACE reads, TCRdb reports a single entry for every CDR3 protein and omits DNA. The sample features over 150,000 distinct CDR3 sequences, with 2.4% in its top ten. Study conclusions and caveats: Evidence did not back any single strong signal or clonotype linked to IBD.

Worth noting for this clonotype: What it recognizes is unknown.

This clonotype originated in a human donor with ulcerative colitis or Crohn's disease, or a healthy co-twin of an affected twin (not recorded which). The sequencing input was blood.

The CDR3 sequence: CASTDQRDTQYF. The chain joins TRBV3-1 to TRBJ2-3. Looked up from germline, CDR1 is LGHDT and CDR2 is YNNKEL (reference sequence). This CDR3 is 12 amino acids long.